Presented here are 6 T cell receptor beta chains from one specimen sequenced in a study of a mutant IDH1 vaccine in newly diagnosed glioma. Data came from immunoSEQ multiplex PCR; TCRdb stores just in-frame clones and leaves some out. The sample carries 60,000 or so clones, about 81% recorded once. Sample time point: week 23, last vaccination. Vaccination comprised doses that each held 300 ug of mutant IDH1 20-mer peptide, plus topical imiquimod. These receptors have no identified antigens. Sequenced material: PBMCs, taken from a glioma patient whose treatment included an IDH1 peptide vaccine. The source of these receptors is a woman aged 40 to 50 with glioma. Some clones in this sample may be carry-over from other donors' samples.

This clone came up once. The chain uses TRBV19 and TRBJ1-5, with D perhaps matching TRBD1 (5 bases). Germline CDR1 and CDR2: LNHDA and SQIVND (reference sequence). The CDR3 is made up of 16 amino acids. Deletions cut 3 bases from V and 3 bases from J, with 15 bases between. In DNA, the CDR3 is TGTGCCAGTAGTATTAGTCCCGTGGGGCCCAATCAGCCCCAGCATTTT. Translated: CASSISPVGPNQPQHF.

The J gene is TRBJ2-5, the V gene TRBV28; D call uncertain. V shed 3 bases and J shed 5 bases, with 4 bases lying between them. The CDR3 length is 11 residues. Germline assignment: CDR1 MDHEN and CDR2 SYDVKM. CDR3 nucleotides: TGTGCCAGCAGTTTGGGGGAGACCCAGTACTTC. Protein product: CASSLGETQYF.

This clone showed up just once. This chain joins TRBV9 and TRBJ2-5; 8 bases agree with TRBD2. The CDR3 has 15 amino acids. Germline lookup yields CDR1 SGDLS and CDR2 YYNGEE. Trimming removed 0 bases from V and 2 bases from J; junction bases left unmatched: 3. The CDR3 nucleotides are TGTGCCAGCAGCGTAGGGCGGGGGGCACAAGAGACCCAGTACTTC. Its translation is CASSVGRGAQETQYF.

The V gene is TRBV6-5, the J gene TRBJ1-1; D gene uncertain. There are 13 residues in the CDR3. V shed 0 bases and J shed 7 bases, with 9 bases lying between them. Germline-derived CDR1 and CDR2 are MNHEY and SVGAGI. The CDR3 is CASSYSHTGEAFF. The CDR3 DNA sequence: TGTGCCAGCAGTTACTCCCATACTGGTGAAGCTTTCTTT.

The genes are TRBV27 and TRBJ1-3; D remains unclear. The V end lost 3 bases, the J end lost 8 bases, and 11 bases lay between the germline ends. CDR1 is MNHEY and CDR2 is SMNVEV in the germline V gene (reference sequence). The CDR3 loop spans 13 amino acids. CDR3 nucleotides: TGTGCCAGCAGTTTCGGAGGGTCGGACACCATATATTTT. This gives the protein CASSFGGSDTIYF.

The chain employs TRBV9 and TRBJ2-7; perhaps TRBD1 as D (6 bases). This CDR3 contains 12 residues. The germline V gene has CDR1 SGDLS and CDR2 YYNGEE. V was trimmed by 2 bases and J by 6 bases, leaving 9 bases between them. CDR3 bases: TGTGCCAGCAGCGTGGCCAGGGGCGAGCAGTACTTC. It yields the protein CASSVARGEQYF.